The sample holds a few counts of the clone carrying this TCR beta chain. This CDR3 is 16 amino acids long. With 8 bases removed from V and 0 bases from J, the gap between germline ends came to 16 bases. In germline, CDR1 is MNHEY, CDR2 SVGEGT. The sample comes from a study of blood T cells in healthy people across ages. The second PCR ran about 6 to 12 cycles with a sample-barcoded 5' primer and J-beta primers. TCRdb reprocessed the 5' RACE reads with MiXCR, giving one entry per CDR3 protein. Among fewer than 1,000,000 distinct CDR3 sequences listed, 46% were seen once. The rearrangement uses TRBV6-2 or TRBV6-3 and TRBJ2-2; tentatively, D is TRBD1 or TRBD2 (6 bases each). Sequencing was carried out using blood. The sequence was obtained from a man older than 75 in good health. CDR3 nucleotides: TGTGCCAGCGGACCGCTGGGGGGCGCGAACACCGGGGAGCTGTTTTTT. Protein: CASGPLGGANTGELFF.